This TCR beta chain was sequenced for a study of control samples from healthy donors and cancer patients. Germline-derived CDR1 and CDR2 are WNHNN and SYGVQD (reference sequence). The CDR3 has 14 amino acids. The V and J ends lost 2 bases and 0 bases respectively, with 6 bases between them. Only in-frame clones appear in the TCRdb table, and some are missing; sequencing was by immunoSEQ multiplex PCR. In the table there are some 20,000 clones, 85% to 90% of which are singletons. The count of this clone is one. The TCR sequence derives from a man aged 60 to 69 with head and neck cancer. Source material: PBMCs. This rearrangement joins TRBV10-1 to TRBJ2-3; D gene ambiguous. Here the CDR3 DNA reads TGCGCCAGCAGTGAGCGGATTAGCACAGATACGCAGTATTTT. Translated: CASSERISTDTQYF.